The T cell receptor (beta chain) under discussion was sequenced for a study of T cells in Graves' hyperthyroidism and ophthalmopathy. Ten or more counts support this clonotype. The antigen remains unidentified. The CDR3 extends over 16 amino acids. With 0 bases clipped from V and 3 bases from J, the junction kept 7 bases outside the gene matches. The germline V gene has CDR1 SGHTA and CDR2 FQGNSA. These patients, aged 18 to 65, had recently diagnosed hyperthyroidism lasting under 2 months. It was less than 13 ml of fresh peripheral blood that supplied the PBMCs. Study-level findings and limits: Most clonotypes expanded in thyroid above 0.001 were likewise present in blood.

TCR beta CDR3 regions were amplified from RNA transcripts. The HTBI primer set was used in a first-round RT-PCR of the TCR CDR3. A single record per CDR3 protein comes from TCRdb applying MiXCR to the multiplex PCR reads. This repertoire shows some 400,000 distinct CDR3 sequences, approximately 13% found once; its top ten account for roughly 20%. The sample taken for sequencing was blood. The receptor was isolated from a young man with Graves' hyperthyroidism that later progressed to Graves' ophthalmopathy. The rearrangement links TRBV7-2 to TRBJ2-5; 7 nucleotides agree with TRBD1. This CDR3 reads CASSLAILQGKETQYF. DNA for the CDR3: TGTGCCAGCAGCTTAGCGATATTACAGGGGAAAGAGACCCAGTACTTC.